This T cell receptor (beta chain) stems from a study of regulatory T cells in long-lasting Graves disease. On the study more broadly: Those with persistent Graves' disease had received antithyroid drugs for over 5 years with positive TSH receptor antibodies.

This clonotype was observed a few times. Its antigen is unidentified. Sequencing libraries for TCR beta were prepared with iRepertoire HTBI primers and Arm-PCR of CDR3 regions. As originally analysed: Samples jointly harbored about 62 TRBV and about 13 TRBJ segments. TCRdb independently ran MiXCR on the multiplex PCR reads; one entry per CDR3 protein. TCRdb's processing, not the authors' own work, is the source of the V and J calls. This table holds about 470,000 distinct CDR3 sequences, under 25% found once. Specified time point: persistent/refractory GD, antithyroid drugs over 5 years with positive TRAb. Making the TCR library involved RNA that had been extracted from PBMCs. General study findings and limits: Persistent disease preferred TRBV28, TRBJ1-2 and TRBJ2-5; new disease, TRBV20-1 and TRBJ2-1. Newly diagnosed patients had higher TCR diversity than persistent Graves' patients did.

Germline V gives CDR1 LNHDA, CDR2 SQIVND (reference sequence). This CDR3 has 14 amino acids. V lost 7 bases and J lost 4, with 14 bases in between. This TCR derives from a female donor with Graves disease. This material consisted of peripheral blood mononuclear cells (PBMCs), taken when the disease was refractory, from a patient treated with antithyroid drugs. This chain links TRBV19 with TRBJ1-3; a possible D gene is TRBD1 (6 bases). In DNA, the CDR3 is TGTGCCAGTACCGCCTTTGGACAGGGAAACACCATATATTTT. It is translated as CASTAFGQGNTIYF.